Below, 30 T cell receptor beta chains from the same sample are listed, as sequenced in a study of T cell repertoires in cytomegalovirus infection (dated by TCRdb to between 2018 and 2021). Explained via the paper, the treatment or condition label denotes: in vitro stimulation with specific CMV peptide epitopes to enrich CMV-specific T cells. No cognate antigen is known for these TCRs. The instrument given in TCRdb is Illumina HiSeq 1500. TCRdb handled the public reads itself, with Q25 trimming in fastp and clone calling in MiXCR, and kept productive beta chains. A single entry per CDR3 protein holds the most common genes and DNA from its merged rows. The sample contains some 100,000 distinct CDR3 sequences, about 30% of them found a single time. The top ten clonotypes cover roughly 77% of the sample. This specimen consisted of CD8+ T cells from cultured PBMCs, obtained from culture after CMV antigen stimulation. Every receptor here comes from a human donor in good health (CMV status not recorded). Some clones in this sample may be carry-over from other donors' samples.

The chain recombines TRBV12-3 or TRBV12-4 with TRBJ1-2, with D unresolved. The CDR3 extends over 13 amino acids. V gave up 7 bases and J gave up 4 bases, with 13 bases separating them. CDR3 sequence reads: CASTDLRGYGYTF. In DNA form, the CDR3 reads TGTGCCAGCACCGACCTACGGGGCTATGGCTACACCTTC.

This clonotype was picked up a small number of times. Mismatch with germline at one junction end may stem from a read error. The J gene is TRBJ2-7, the V gene TRBV7-2, with 12 positions matching TRBD2. Per germline, CDR1 SGHTA and CDR2 FQGNSA. There are 15 residues in the CDR3. This CDR3 is CASSLAGGQTYEQYF. CDR3 nucleotides: TGTGCCAGCAGCCTAGCGGGGGGGCAAACCTACGAGCAGTACTTC. Filled out from reference TRBV7-2 and TRBJ2-7, the complete variable domain reads GAGVSQSPSNKVTEKGKDVELRCDPISGHTALYWYRQSLGQGLEFLIYFQGNSAPDKSGLPSDRFSAERTGGSVSTLTIQRTQQEDSAVYLCASSLAGGQTYEQYFGPGTRLTVT.

There are many counts of this clonotype. This sequence joins TRBV28 and TRBJ2-1, with D tentatively TRBD1 (6 bases). Germline loops: CDR1 MDHEN, CDR2 SYDVKM. This CDR3 region has 12 residues. Trimming cost V 5 bases and J 6 bases, with 8 bases left between them. CDR3 in DNA: TGTGCCAGCAGTCCAGGGGCCAATGAGCAGTTCTTC. Residues: CASSPGANEQFF.

CDR3 loop: CSVARAGLTGELFF. The CDR3 DNA reads TGCAGCGTCGCCCGGGCAGGGCTTACCGGGGAGCTGTTTTTT. This sequence joins TRBV29-1 and TRBJ2-2, with D possibly TRBD1 on 5 matching bases. Between the trimmed V and J ends, which lost 6 bases and 5 bases, there was a span of 16 bases. The CDR3 runs 14 residues. The germline CDR1 and CDR2 sequences are SQVTM and ANQGSEA.

The chain uses TRBV28 and TRBJ2-7; D is undetermined. Germline V CDR1 and CDR2: MDHEN, SYDVKM. V was cut by 5 bases and J by 7 bases, with 15 bases left in between. The length of the CDR3 is 13 residues. The CDR3 spells CASSPRTLREQYF. CDR3 nucleotide sequence: TGTGCCAGCAGTCCCCGGACCCTCCGGGAGCAGTACTTC.

The V gene is TRBV9, the J gene TRBJ2-7; D unclear. CDR1 and CDR2 from the germline V gene are SGDLS and YYNGEE. V was clipped by 0 bases and J by 2 bases, with 9 bases between them. CDR3 length: 14 amino acids. CDR3 bases: TGTGCCAGCAGCGTAGGAGATCCTCCCTACGAGCAGTACTTC. Translation gives CASSVGDPPYEQYF.

The CDR3 protein is CASSLSRGVEAFF. The CDR3 DNA reads TGTGCCAGCAGTTTAAGCAGGGGGGTTGAAGCTTTCTTT. J is TRBJ1-1 and V is TRBV12-3 or TRBV12-4; 7 nucleotides align to TRBD1. V shed 2 bases, J shed 7 bases, and the junction held 4 bases outside the gene matches. The CDR3 extends over 13 amino acids.

The V and J genes are TRBV27 and TRBJ2-7; a possible D gene is TRBD1 (5 bases). The CDR3 is 14 residues long. Germline CDR1 reads MNHEY; CDR2 reads SMNVEV (reference sequence). Trimming left V 5 bases short and J 5 bases short, with 16 bases between. The CDR3 DNA reads as TGTGCCAGCAGTCAAAGGGGCTATACCAACGAGCAGTACTTC. Amino acids: CASSQRGYTNEQYF.

The J gene is TRBJ2-1, the V gene TRBV29-1; 7 nucleotides line up with TRBD2. CDR3 length equals 17 residues. With 4 bases clipped from V and 2 bases from J, the junction kept 14 bases outside the gene matches. Germline CDR1 and CDR2: SQVTM and ANQGSEA. Here the CDR3 DNA reads TGCAGCGTTGGCTTGGCGGGGGAGCTAAGGACCTACAATGAGCAGTTCTTC. It encodes CSVGLAGELRTYNEQFF.

The V and J genes are TRBV28 and TRBJ2-2, with no clear D. Trimming left V 5 bases short and J 7 bases short, with 14 bases between. The CDR3 spans 14 residues. Germline lookup yields CDR1 MDHEN and CDR2 SYDVKM. Here the CDR3 DNA reads TGTGCCAGCAGTCCGGTCATGGGAAACGGGGAGCTGTTTTTT. Amino acid sequence: CASSPVMGNGELFF.

The CDR3 nucleotides are TGTGCCAGTAGTACCCCGACAGCTGACATAAACACCGGGGAGCTGTTTTTT. Its translation is CASSTPTADINTGELFF. The chain employs TRBV19 and TRBJ2-2; a possible D gene is TRBD1 (5 bases). Germline CDR1 LNHDA, CDR2 SQIVND (reference sequence). The CDR3 sequence is 17 residues long. The ends were cut back, 4 bases at V and 2 bases at J, with 17 bases in the middle.

This clonotype has more than one count but fewer than ten. The genes are TRBV2 and TRBJ2-1; D gene ambiguous. This CDR3 comprises 12 residues. Germline V lookup: CDR1 SNHLY, CDR2 FYNNEI. Trimming cost V 3 bases and J 6 bases, with 6 bases left between them. CDR3 loop: CASSDSFNEQFF. In DNA form, the CDR3 reads TGTGCCAGCAGTGACAGCTTCAATGAGCAGTTCTTC.

The gene calls are TRBV27 and TRBJ2-3, with 7 bases that match TRBD1. The germline gives CDR1 MNHEY, CDR2 SMNVEV (reference sequence). The CDR3 extends over 19 amino acids. Trimming removed 3 bases from V and 0 bases from J; junction bases left unmatched: 15. CDR3 sequence reads: CASSFQQISTGESTDTQYF. CDR3 bases: TGTGCCAGCAGTTTCCAGCAAATCTCTACAGGGGAAAGCACAGATACGCAGTATTTT.

In its sample, this clonotype was seen a few times. This rearrangement joins TRBV7-9 to TRBJ1-1; a possible D gene is TRBD1 (5 bases). The germline V gene has CDR1 SEHNR and CDR2 FQNEAQ (reference sequence). V gave up 2 bases and J gave up 3 bases, with 19 bases separating them. The CDR3 has 17 amino acids. Here the CDR3 reads CASSLPIWGSGDTEAFF. CDR3 in DNA: TGTGCCAGCAGCTTACCGATTTGGGGCAGCGGGGACACTGAAGCTTTCTTT.

The chain combines TRBV7-9 with TRBJ2-6; 11 nucleotides match TRBD1. V lost 10 bases and J lost 1; bases outside the gene matches: 9. Per germline, CDR1 SEHNR and CDR2 FQNEAQ (reference sequence). The CDR3 is 17 residues long. CDR3 nucleotides: TGTGCCACCCCTCCGGGACAGGGGGAATCTGGGGCCAACGTCCTGACTTTC. This sequence encodes CATPPGQGESGANVLTF.

V usage is TRBV29-1 and J usage is TRBJ2-1; TRBD1 agrees at 11 bases. Germline lookup yields CDR1 SQVTM and CDR2 ANQGSEA. Trimming at V came to 7 bases and at J to 6 bases, leaving 5 bases not matched to a gene. CDR3 length: 13 amino acids. The CDR3 region is CSAAGTGGNEQFF. The CDR3, as DNA: TGCAGCGCCGCCGGGACAGGGGGCAATGAGCAGTTCTTC.

The chain carries TRBV6-5 and TRBJ1-1; a possible D gene is TRBD1 (5 bases). From germline, CDR1 is MNHEY and CDR2 SVGAGI. This CDR3 spans 16 amino acids. The ends were cut back, 2 bases at V and 2 bases at J, with 15 bases in the middle. In nucleotides, the CDR3 is TGTGCCAGCAGTTACGGTAATGTGGGGGTTAACACTGAAGCTTTCTTT. This encodes CASSYGNVGVNTEAFF.

This clonotype was detected only a few times. The rearrangement joins TRBV15 to TRBJ2-3; D unclear. V lost 2 bases and J 0 bases, leaving 3 bases between the germline ends. Germline CDR1 reads LNHNV; CDR2 reads YYDKDF (reference sequence). This CDR3 spans 13 amino acids. The CDR3 sequence: CATSRSSTDTQYF. The CDR3 coding sequence is TGTGCCACCAGCAGAAGCAGCACAGATACGCAGTATTTT.

This clonotype was counted ten times or more. This sequence joins TRBV9 and TRBJ2-3; no definite D call. Germline V gene lookup returns CDR1 SGDLS and CDR2 YYNGEE. The CDR3 consists of 14 residues. With 3 bases removed from V and 6 bases from J, the gap between germline ends came to 14 bases. The CDR3 coding sequence is TGTGCCAGCAGCGCCGAACTTCCGAGGGATACGCAGTATTTT. The encoded protein is CASSAELPRDTQYF.

This sequence joins TRBV6-5 and TRBJ2-7, with D unresolved. Per the germline V gene, CDR1 is MNHEY and CDR2 is SVGAGI. The length of the CDR3 is 17 residues. V lost 0 bases and J 0 bases, leaving 15 bases between the germline ends. CDR3 in amino acids: CASSYSASRINSYEQYF. The CDR3 region has the DNA TGTGCCAGCAGTTACTCCGCCAGCAGGATTAACTCCTACGAGCAGTACTTC.

This sequence joins TRBV27 and TRBJ1-1; possibly TRBD1 for D (6 bases). Germline values: CDR1 MNHEY, CDR2 SMNVEV (reference sequence). The CDR3 is made up of 15 amino acids. V lost 2 bases and J 2 bases, leaving 12 bases between the germline ends. The CDR3 nucleotides read TGTGCCAGCAGTTTAACTGGACAGTTCAACACTGAAGCTTTCTTT. Translation gives CASSLTGQFNTEAFF.

This clonotype has only a few counts. The rearrangement uses TRBV4-1 and TRBJ1-2; D ambiguous. Germline CDR1 and CDR2: MGHRA and YSYEKL. This CDR3 contains 14 residues. Deletions cut 0 bases from V and 0 bases from J, with 5 bases between. The CDR3 nucleotides read TGCGCCAGCAGCCAAGATAAGGCTAACTATGGCTACACCTTC. Its translation: CASSQDKANYGYTF.

This sequence joins TRBV4-1 and TRBJ1-1; D unclear. Germline V gives CDR1 MGHRA, CDR2 YSYEKL. CDR3 size: 14 residues. V gave up 5 bases and J gave up 1 base, with 11 bases separating them. This CDR3 reads CASSVPVSNTEAFF. The CDR3 DNA follows: TGCGCCAGCAGCGTTCCGGTTTCGAACACTGAAGCTTTCTTT.

This chain joins TRBV9 and TRBJ2-3; no reliable D call. Trimming shortened V by 0 bases and J by 2 bases, and 10 bases separated the two germline ends. CDR1 and CDR2 from the germline V gene are SGDLS and YYNGEE. The CDR3 sequence is 15 residues long. CDR3 region: CASSVEYGSTDTQYF. The DNA of the CDR3 is TGTGCCAGCAGCGTAGAGTACGGCTCCACAGATACGCAGTATTTT.

The chain combines TRBV11-2 with TRBJ1-3, with a weak D call TRBD1 (6 bases). This CDR3 is built from 16 residues. Germline V gives CDR1 SGHAT, CDR2 FQNNGV. V lost 4 bases to trimming and J lost 6 bases, with 19 bases between them. The CDR3 nucleotides read TGTGCCAGCAGCTCCCAACAGGGAAGTGAAGAAAACACCATATATTTT. It is translated as CASSSQQGSEENTIYF.

This clonotype was detected a few times. In DNA, the CDR3 is TGTGCCAGCAGTGAGCTAGTAACAGATACGCAGTATTTT. Translation: CASSELVTDTQYF. V and J are TRBV2 and TRBJ2-3; D not certain. CDR1 and CDR2 from the germline V gene are SNHLY and FYNNEI. The CDR3 has 13 amino acids. V dropped 3 bases and J dropped 3 bases, with 7 bases sitting between them.

This clonotype was counted a few times. V is TRBV18 and J is TRBJ2-7, with 12 bases identical to TRBD1. The CDR3 length is 15 residues. The germline V gene has CDR1 KGHSH and CDR2 LQKENI. With 2 bases clipped from V and 2 bases from J, the junction kept 1 base outside the gene matches. CDR3 residues: CASSPWDRGPYEQYF. For the CDR3, the DNA is TGTGCCAGCTCACCATGGGACAGGGGGCCCTACGAGCAGTACTTC.

The chain uses TRBV27 and TRBJ1-1; no clear D gene. Deletions cut 0 bases from V and 5 bases from J, with 10 bases between. This CDR3 spans 14 amino acids. CDR1 is MNHEY, CDR2 SMNVEV, per germline (reference sequence). The CDR3 DNA sequence: TGTGCCAGCAGTTTATCAGGCAGATGGACTGAAGCTTTCTTT. Protein product: CASSLSGRWTEAFF.

There are a few counts of this clonotype. The chain carries TRBV7-8 and TRBJ2-7, with D possibly called TRBD1 or TRBD2 (7 bases each). CDR1 and CDR2 from the germline V gene are SGHVS and FQNEAQ. This CDR3 contains 18 residues. Deletions cut 0 bases from V and 0 bases from J, with 18 bases between. The CDR3 loop reads CASSLAASGGGYSYEQYF. The DNA for the CDR3 is TGTGCCAGCAGCTTAGCCGCATCAGGGGGGGGCTACTCCTACGAGCAGTACTTC.

This clonotype occurred a few times. The rearrangement joins TRBV7-2 to TRBJ2-7, with 12 bases fitting TRBD2. CDR1 and CDR2 (germline): SGHTA, FQGNSA. The CDR3 extends over 17 amino acids. Trimming at V came to 5 bases and at J to 2 bases, leaving 10 bases not matched to a gene. CDR3 residues: CASSQPWTSGETYEQYF. For the CDR3, the DNA is TGTGCCAGCAGCCAACCCTGGACTAGCGGGGAGACCTACGAGCAGTACTTC.